This entry features one T cell receptor (beta chain) sequence. The antigen is undetermined. CDR3 length equals 12 residues. CDR1 MDHEN and CDR2 SYDVKM come from the germline V gene. V gave up 6 bases and J gave up 6 bases; unmatched junction bases: 5. The source of the sample is a study of beta chain features in type 1 diabetes. Regarding the study as a whole: Healthy donors had naive, central memory and Treg TCRB repertoires that appeared less similar than those seen among patients. TCRB CDR3s from Type 1 diabetes patients were moderately but significantly shorter in all four CD4+ subsets. Sequencing from cDNA could over-represent high-TCR-expressing cells.

The study reverse transcribed the entire isolated RNA, so it sequenced expressed TCRB transcripts. Naive, central memory and regulatory T cell samples averaged roughly 3.5 million reads. Sequenced by immunoSEQ multiplex PCR; TCRdb stores in-frame clones only, minus some. This table holds a few hundred thousand clones, approximately 16% found once. The gene calls are TRBV28 and TRBJ2-7, with 7 bases matching TRBD1. Source material: naive CD4+ T cells from blood. This clonotype was obtained from a woman aged 18-30 years in good health. The CDR3 region has the DNA TGTGCCAGCAGGCCCCAGGGGGTCGAGCAGTACTTC. It yields the protein CASRPQGVEQYF.